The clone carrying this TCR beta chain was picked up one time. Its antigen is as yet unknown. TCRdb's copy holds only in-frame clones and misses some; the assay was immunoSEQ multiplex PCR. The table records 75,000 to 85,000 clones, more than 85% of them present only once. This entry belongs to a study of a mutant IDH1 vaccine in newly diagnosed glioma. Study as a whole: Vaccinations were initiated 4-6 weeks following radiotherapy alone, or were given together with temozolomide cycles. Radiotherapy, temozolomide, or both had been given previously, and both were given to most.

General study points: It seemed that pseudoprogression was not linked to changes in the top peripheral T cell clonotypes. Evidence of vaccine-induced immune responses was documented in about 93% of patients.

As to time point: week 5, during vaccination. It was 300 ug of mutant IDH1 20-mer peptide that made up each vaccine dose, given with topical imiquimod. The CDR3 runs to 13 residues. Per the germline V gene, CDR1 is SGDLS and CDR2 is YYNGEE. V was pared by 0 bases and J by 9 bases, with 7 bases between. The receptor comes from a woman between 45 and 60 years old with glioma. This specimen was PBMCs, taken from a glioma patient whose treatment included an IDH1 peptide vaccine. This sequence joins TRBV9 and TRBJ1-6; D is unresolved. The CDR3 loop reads CASSVGGFSPLHF. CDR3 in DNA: TGTGCCAGCAGCGTAGGAGGGTTTTCACCCCTCCACTTT.